One and the same sample provided the 14 T cell receptor beta chains below, sequenced in a study of control samples from healthy donors and cancer patients. Measured with immunoSEQ multiplex PCR; TCRdb has only the in-frame clones, and not every one. This table has 350,000 to 450,000 clones, 80% to 95% appearing once. Sequenced: PBMCs. Receptors originate from a man aged 40-49 years with head and neck cancer.

The chain is built from TRBV6-5 and TRBJ1-6, with a tentative D call TRBD1 (6 bases). V was shortened by 9 bases and J by 9 bases, with 18 bases between the two germline ends. From germline, CDR1 is MNHEY and CDR2 SVGAGI. CDR3 length equals 14 residues. The CDR3 region has the DNA TGTGCCAGTCTGGGGGGGGCGCAGGGTTCACCCCTCCACTTT. This encodes CASLGGAQGSPLHF.

The chain has TRBV19 and TRBJ1-3, with D unresolved. CDR1 LNHDA and CDR2 SQIVND come from the germline V gene (reference sequence). CDR3 length: 15 amino acids. Trimming stripped 9 bases from V and 2 bases from J, with 17 bases between. CDR3 coding DNA: TGTGCCAGCTCCCCGAGCCCGGGCGCTGGAAACACCATATATTTT. Protein product: CASSPSPGAGNTIYF.

The V and J genes are TRBV9 and TRBJ2-3; no reliable D call. The V and J ends lost 4 bases and 0 bases respectively, with 15 bases between them. Germline V gives CDR1 SGDLS, CDR2 YYNGEE. This CDR3 comprises 16 residues. The CDR3 nucleotides are TGTGCCAGCAGCCCCGCAGGCTCGACTAGCACAGATACGCAGTATTTT. This translates into CASSPAGSTSTDTQYF.

The chain carries TRBV6-2 or TRBV6-3 and TRBJ2-7; 9 bases are shared with TRBD2. Germline-derived CDR1 and CDR2 are MNHEY and SVGEGT. This CDR3 is built from 14 residues. V dropped 7 bases and J dropped 2; count of bases not matched to a gene: 6. The CDR3 bases are TGTGCCAGCAACCCTAGCGGGGCTACCTACGAGCAGTACTTC. As protein: CASNPSGATYEQYF.

The gene calls are TRBV29-1 and TRBJ1-5; 8 nucleotides match TRBD1. V shed 6 bases, J shed 4 bases, and the junction held 5 bases outside the gene matches. This CDR3 is built from 13 residues. Germline assignment: CDR1 SQVTM and CDR2 ANQGSEA. The CDR3 coding sequence is TGCAGCGTGAGCGGACAGGGAAATCAGCCCCAGCATTTT. It is translated as CSVSGQGNQPQHF.

The chain is built from TRBV19 and TRBJ2-7; 7 positions match TRBD1. The trim removed 5 bases at V and 7 bases at J, leaving 11 bases unmatched. The CDR3 has 14 amino acids. Germline CDR1 LNHDA, CDR2 SQIVND (reference sequence). The CDR3 here is CASSSRTGLGEQYF. For the CDR3, the DNA is TGTGCCAGTAGTTCCCGGACAGGCCTGGGGGAGCAGTACTTC. The variable domain in full, completed from reference TRBV19 and TRBJ2-7, reads DGGITQSPKYLFRKEGQNVTLSCEQNLNHDAMYWYRQDPGQGLRLIYYSQIVNDFQKGDIAEGYSVSREKKESFPLTVTSAQKNPTAFYLCASSSRTGLGEQYFGPGTRLTVT.

The V gene is TRBV11-2, the J gene TRBJ1-1, with a possible D match to TRBD1 (6 bases). CDR1 and CDR2 (germline): SGHAT, FQNNGV. This CDR3 has 14 amino acids. V lost 4 bases, J lost 5 bases, and 14 bases lay in between. The CDR3 spells CASSSLQGRTEAFF. CDR3 nucleotides: TGTGCCAGCAGCTCGCTACAGGGAAGGACTGAAGCTTTCTTT. Full variable domain (outside the CDR3, taken from reference TRBV11-2 and TRBJ1-1): EAGVAQSPRYKIIEKRQSVAFWCNPISGHATLYWYQQILGQGPKLLIQFQNNGVVDDSQLPKDRFSAERLKGVDSTLKIQPAKLEDSAVYLCASSSLQGRTEAFFGQGTRLTVV.

This clone was counted between two and nine times. J is TRBJ1-2 and V is TRBV11-2, with D perhaps TRBD1 (5 bases). Germline CDR1 SGHAT, CDR2 FQNNGV. CDR3 size: 13 residues. V was clipped by 2 bases and J by 3 bases, with 7 bases between them. CDR3 in amino acids: CASSLTGHYGYTF. Here the CDR3 DNA reads TGTGCCAGCAGCTTAACGGGGCACTATGGCTACACCTTC.

A single count supports this clone. The chain recombines TRBV7-9 with TRBJ1-2; no clear D. The CDR3 runs to 13 residues. Deletions cut 5 bases from V and 3 bases from J, with 10 bases between. Germline V gene sequence: CDR1 SEHNR, CDR2 FQNEAQ (reference sequence). In nucleotides, the CDR3 is TGTGCCAGCAGCCTGATGGCTGACTATGGCTACACCTTC. As protein: CASSLMADYGYTF.

The rearrangement links TRBV2 to TRBJ2-7; D not resolved. CDR1 and CDR2 from the germline V gene are SNHLY and FYNNEI. Trimming removed 4 bases at V and 4 bases at J, with 5 bases between. The CDR3 totals 11 residues. CDR3: CASSVSYEQYF. The CDR3, as DNA: TGTGCCAGCAGTGTATCATACGAGCAGTACTTC.

This chain uses TRBV7-2 with TRBJ1-6, with 7 bases aligning to TRBD1. The CDR3 contains 15 residues. V trimming: 5 bases; J trimming: 4 bases; junction bases outside the gene matches: 5. Germline V gene sequence: CDR1 SGHTA, CDR2 FQGNSA. DNA of the CDR3: TGTGCCAGCAGCGCACGGGACAGTTATAATTCACCCCTCCACTTT. Protein sequence: CASSARDSYNSPLHF.

This chain joins TRBV6-5 and TRBJ2-1; perhaps D is TRBD1 or TRBD2 (5 bases each). The germline gives CDR1 MNHEY, CDR2 SVGAGI. The CDR3 runs to 13 residues. V was clipped by 8 bases and J by 6 bases, with 14 bases between them. The CDR3 DNA follows: TGTGCCAGCTCGCGGGCCCAGGGCAATGAGCAGTTCTTC. Translation gives CASSRAQGNEQFF.

The chain recombines TRBV12-5 with TRBJ2-1; no firm D call. The V end was cut by 1 base, the J end by 7 bases, with 8 bases between. CDR3 length equals 13 residues. From germline, CDR1 is LGHNT and CDR2 FRNRAP. The CDR3 DNA is TGTGCTAGTGGTTTGGCGCTGGGGAATGAGCAGTTCTTC. Translating it yields CASGLALGNEQFF.

As DNA, the CDR3 is TGTGCCAGTAGTATTTCAGGGGGCACCGGGGAGCTGTTTTTT. It is translated as CASSISGGTGELFF. The chain couples TRBV19 to TRBJ2-2; 7 positions agree with TRBD1. J lost 4 bases, V lost 3 bases, and 2 bases had no gene match. Looked up from germline, CDR1 is LNHDA and CDR2 is SQIVND (reference sequence). The CDR3 covers 14 residues.